This T cell receptor beta chain derives from a study of shared clonotypes between healthy human individuals. Genomic DNA (from each subset) was split evenly across several immunoSEQ plates. Sequencing used immunoSEQ multiplex PCR; TCRdb keeps in-frame clones, though not all of them. The sample carries a few million clones, approximately 90% recorded once. The study drew its donors from healthy HIV-negative adults without recent acute infections or vaccinations. Sequencing was performed on naive CD4+ T cells from PBMCs. Subset in this sample: CD45RA+ positively selected. The origin of this receptor is a man younger than 30 in good health. Some clones in this sample may be carry-over from other donors' samples.

CDR3 nucleotide sequence: TGTGCCAGCAGCCTACGCCCCGTTGACTATGGCTACACCTTC. This gives the protein CASSLRPVDYGYTF. The chain combines TRBV5-4 with TRBJ1-2; D call uncertain. Germline V lookup: CDR1 SGHNT, CDR2 YYREEE (reference sequence). V lost 4 bases to trimming and J lost 3 bases, with 13 bases between them. The CDR3 sequence is 14 residues long.